The rows below give T cell receptor beta chains drawn from one sample of a study of cytomegalovirus exposure and HLA in healthy donors. Sequencing was performed with immunoSEQ multiplex PCR; in TCRdb, only in-frame clones are kept and a portion is missing. The data show over 150,000 clones, about 80% seen once. Sequencing input: PBMCs. The source is a man aged 18-30 years in good health and CMV-seronegative. Both conserved end residues are part of each CDR3. The D gene is left open where the match is weak. Rows may omit the clone size; those that give it use once, few, many or a size class.

j_gene,d_gene,abundance,v_gene,CDR3aa,CDR3nt
TRBJ2-7,-,-,TRBV2,CASSSETYEQYF,TGTGCCAGCAGTTCGGAGACCTACGAGCAGTACTTC
TRBJ1-2,TRBD1,-,TRBV6-5,CASRDPNRGRFTF,TGTGCCAGCAGGGACCCAAACAGGGGGCGGTTCACCTTC
TRBJ2-1,TRBD2,-,TRBV9,CASSGGGGGYNEQFF,TGTGCCAGCAGCGGCGGCGGGGGGGGGTATAATGAGCAGTTCTTC
TRBJ1-5,-,-,TRBV18,CASSSGGNQPQHF,TGTGCCAGCTCCTCCGGTGGCAATCAGCCCCAGCATTTT
TRBJ1-6,-,-,TRBV9,CASSGKGHSYNSPLHF,TGTGCCAGCAGCGGTAAAGGACACTCCTATAATTCACCCCTCCACTTT
TRBJ1-4,TRBD1,-,TRBV4-1,CASSSAGQIEKLFF,TGCGCCAGCAGCTCCGCGGGACAGATAGAAAAACTGTTTTTT
TRBJ1-1,TRBD1,-,TRBV19,CASRRPTDRGTEAFF,TGTGCCAGTAGGAGACCCACCGACAGGGGCACTGAAGCTTTCTTT
TRBJ2-7,-,-,TRBV4-2,CASSQEVSSSYEQYF,TGTGCCAGCAGCCAAGAGGTCTCCAGCTCCTACGAGCAGTACTTC
TRBJ2-2,TRBD2,-,TRBV27,CASSLLGGFDGELFF,TGTGCCAGCAGTCTCCTCGGGGGGTTTGACGGGGAGCTGTTTTTT
TRBJ2-7,TRBD2,-,TRBV5-1,CASSLELAGHVNEQYF,TGCGCCAGCAGCTTGGAACTAGCGGGACACGTTAACGAGCAGTACTTC
TRBJ1-4,-,few,TRBV28,CASSSRGYGTNEKLFF,TGTGCCAGCAGTTCTAGGGGGTACGGCACTAATGAAAAACTGTTTTTT
TRBJ2-1,-,-,TRBV5-4,CASSLAQGTPREQFF,TGTGCCAGCAGCTTGGCACAGGGTACCCCTCGTGAGCAGTTCTTC